This T cell receptor beta chain derives from a study of naive and memory T cell subsets (TCRdb year 2017). Describing the broader study: Sorted naive and memory T cell subsets from peripheral blood were analyzed in the study using a UMI-based, open-source pipeline for TCR alpha and beta sequencing. The results of the functional CMV T cell responses matched the IgG serology results in every case. RNA was DNase-treated and reverse transcribed with TCR constant-region primers, mostly using SuperScript III.

This clonotype was counted a few times. The antigen it recognizes is unknown. No base-level quality is on record; no much larger clone is a single base apart. The library was made by UMI-ligation and nested PCR. To cover both TRBC1 and TRBC2, the beta constant-region primer consisted of an equimolar mix of two oligonucleotides. Four rounds of PCR, combining the SP2 primer with nested alpha and beta constant-region primers, were used to amplify the ligated cDNA. A single-stranded oligonucleotide carrying the SP2 primer and a 12-nucleotide UMI was ligated to the 3' end of the cDNA by T4 RNA ligase 1. The ligation reaction was incubated at 16°C for roughly 19-24 hours. PCR2 was typically performed as a SYBR Green qPCR and was stopped at a predetermined threshold so that over-amplification was prevented. Every purification after the first one was done using Agencourt AMPure XP magnetic beads. Libraries were quantified by Qubit and checked on a TapeStation, where a main peak was expected near 650 bp. Sequencing of the pooled libraries was done on an Illumina MiSeq using v2 2x251 paired-end kits, which typically yielded roughly 0.9-2.1 million reads per sample. Each sample's library went into the pool at 4 to 5 nM, and about 4.5-7% PhiX was added to help with cluster recognition. Per the authors' processing: Decombinator assigned V and J genes to Demultiplexor-processed FASTQ reads by tag matching, allowing a single base-pair mismatch. By using UMIs, Collapsinator corrected both sequencing errors and the frequency errors caused by PCR heterogeneity. TCRs were translated and CDR3s were extracted from the conserved cysteine to the FGXG phenylalanine by CDR3Translator, with non-productive sequences being flagged. Gini, Shannon entropy and inverse Simpson indices were computed after subsampling the repertoires to the same number of UMI-defined TCRs. Clonotype abundance distributions were fitted to a power law by maximum likelihood within the linear range. When run on a single naive CD8 sample, MIGEC and the pipeline yielded similar UMI counts, similar unique TCR numbers and similar clonal distributions. In one analysis, naive TCRs also found in any memory subset of the same donor were removed from the naive repertoire. Repertoires were searched for approximately 7,000 CMV-associated CDR3 sequences compiled from VDJdb and a published dataset. TCRdb redid the processing of the public reads, applying fastp at Q25 and MiXCR, and retained in-frame beta chains. Rows merge per CDR3 protein into single entries with the most common DNA and genes. Clone size and V and J calls follow TCRdb, not the original study. For this sample there are approximately 150,000 distinct CDR3 sequences; approximately 22% appear just once. The ten biggest clones cover around 0.11% of the sample.

What the research found in general, with its limitations: After error correction, only a single occurrence was seen for over 85% of naive TCR sequences, so much steeper abundance distributions were produced than in memory subsets. A few larger clonotypes were present in naive repertoires, particularly the CD8 repertoires, and these clonotypes were possibly memory cells re-expressing CD45RA. No ground truth was available to validate the repertoire findings for the naive and memory subsets. The abundance of TCRs followed a power law with an exponent that differed between naive and memory subsets yet stayed consistent across the three individuals. In both CD4 and CD8 cells, going from naive through CM, EM and EMRA, the Gini index went up while Shannon and inverse Simpson diversity went down. Single alpha or beta chain sequences, rather than paired alpha/beta receptors, were used to define clonotypes. RNA-based TCR counts may be affected by expression changes linked to T cell activation and differentiation.

Separate amplification of TCR alpha and beta chain libraries was performed from the second PCR step onward. The CMV status of each donor was determined by measuring IFNgamma production from CD4+ T cells after fresh PBMCs had been stimulated overnight with CMV viral lysate. Miltenyi beads were used first to positively select CD4 T cells, and CD8 T cells were then positively selected from the CD4-negative fraction. After staining for CD3, CD4, CD8, CD45RA, CD27 and a live/dead dye, cells were sorted on a BD Aria II into four subsets based on CD45RA and CD27. Blood was obtained from a few healthy volunteers, and the blood from each volunteer was fractionated into CD4 and CD8 T cells and subsequently into four differentiation subsets. Approximately 0.11 L of peripheral blood was drawn per donor, and PBMC were isolated by Ficoll-Paque PLUS density-gradient centrifugation. The sorted cells were lysed in RLT buffer, after which RNA was extracted using a Qiagen RNeasy kit and kept at -80 degrees C.

The sequenced material came from naive CD4+ T cells from blood. The cell subset or site tag for this specimen amounts to: naive T cells, CD45RA high CD27+. This TCR was sampled from a human donor in good health.

The nucleotide sequence reads TGTGCCAGCAGCCAAGGACAGGGGAGAGAGACCCAGTACTTC. The resulting protein is CASSQGQGRETQYF. Recombination connected TRBV4-2 to TRBJ2-5; 8 nucleotides in the junction match TRBD1. There are 14 amino acids in the CDR3, from cysteine to phenylalanine inclusive. Only CDR3 DNA remains: 42 bases, in frame from the first base. Per the germline V gene, LGHNA is the CDR1 and YNFKEQ is the CDR2. V has 1 base trimmed and J has 4 bases trimmed; junction bases matching no gene number 2.